This T cell receptor beta chain was sequenced in a study of shared clonotypes between healthy human individuals. Deep was the level at which the assay was run. Using immunoSEQ multiplex PCR, the repertoire was profiled, and TCRdb retains in-frame clones only, with some absent. The table includes some 2,000,000 clones, about 94% detected once. The CDR3 is made up of 15 amino acids. CDR1 is SNHLY and CDR2 is FYNNEI in the germline V gene. V lost 4 bases to trimming and J lost 8 bases; unmatched junction nucleotides: 10. The investigators split CD4+ cells into a CD45RA+ naive subset and a CD45RA-negative memory subset.

The sequenced sample consisted of naive CD4+ T cells sorted from blood. The sample's subset: CD45RA+ positively selected. The rearrangement joins TRBV2 to TRBJ1-2; 10 nucleotides line up with TRBD1. The sequence derives from a young man in good health. CDR3 DNA sequence: TGTGCCAGCAGTGCCGAACGGGGACAGGGGTACGGCTACACCTTC. Translating gives CASSAERGQGYGYTF.